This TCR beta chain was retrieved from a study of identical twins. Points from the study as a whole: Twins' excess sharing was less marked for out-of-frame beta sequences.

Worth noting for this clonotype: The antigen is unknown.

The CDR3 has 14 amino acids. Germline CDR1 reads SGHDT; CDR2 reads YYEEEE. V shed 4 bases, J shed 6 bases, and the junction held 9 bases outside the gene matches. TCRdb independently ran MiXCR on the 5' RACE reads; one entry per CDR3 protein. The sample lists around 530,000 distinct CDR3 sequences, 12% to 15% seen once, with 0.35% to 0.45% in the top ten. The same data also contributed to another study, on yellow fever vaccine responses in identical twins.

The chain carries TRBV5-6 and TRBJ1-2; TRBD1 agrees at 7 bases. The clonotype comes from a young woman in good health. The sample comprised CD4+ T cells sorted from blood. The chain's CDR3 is CASSALQGRDGYTF. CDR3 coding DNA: TGTGCCAGCAGCGCACTACAGGGGAGGGATGGCTACACCTTC.